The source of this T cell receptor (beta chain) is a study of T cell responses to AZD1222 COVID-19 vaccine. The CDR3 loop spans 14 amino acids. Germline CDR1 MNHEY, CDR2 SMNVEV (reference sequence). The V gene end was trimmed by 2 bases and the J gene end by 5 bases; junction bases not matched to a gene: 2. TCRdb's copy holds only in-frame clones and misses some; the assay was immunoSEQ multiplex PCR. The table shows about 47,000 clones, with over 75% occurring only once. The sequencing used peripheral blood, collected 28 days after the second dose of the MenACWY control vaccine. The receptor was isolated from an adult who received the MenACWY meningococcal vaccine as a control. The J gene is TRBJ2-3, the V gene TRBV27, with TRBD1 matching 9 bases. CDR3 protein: CASSLNRGRDTQYF. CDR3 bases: TGTGCCAGCAGTTTAAACAGGGGGCGAGATACGCAGTATTTT.